This record covers a single TCR beta chain. This clonotype occurred many times. Its cognate antigen has yet to be identified. Base qualities are not at hand, and no much larger clone is one base apart. Ophthalmopathy patients had moderately to severely active disease, Clinical Activity Score of at least 3, NOSPECS grade of at least 4, and duration under 3 months. Exclusion was applied to patients with uncontrolled infections, other autoimmune diseases, pregnancy or lactation. Diagnoses relied on clinical symptoms, serum thyroxine and TRAb, thyroid ultrasound and orbital computed tomography. Ficoll-Paque density gradient centrifugation was used to isolate PBMCs from approximately 11 ml of fresh peripheral blood. Total RNA was extracted using Trizol reagent, and RNA quality was assessed on an Agilent 2100 Bioanalyzer. TCR beta CDR3 regions were amplified from RNA transcripts. The first round of RT-PCR for the TCR CDR3 was performed with the HTBI primer set and the Qiagen OneStep RT-PCR kit. The libraries were constructed in a second round of multiplex PCR and then size-selected and purified. Sequencing of the libraries was done on an Illumina HiSeq2000 using paired-end 100 bp reads. The original methods were these. SOAPnuke was used to process the raw data, removing reads that contained adapters or uncalled bases, had a mean Phred below 15, or lacked an exact match to the constant primer or identifier. COPE v1.2.5 was used to merge the high-quality paired reads, and each unique nucleotide sequence was defined as a clonotype. MiTCR v1.1 was used to align the clonotypes against IMGT TRBV, TRBD and TRBJ reference segments. Analysis was restricted to V-J combinations with a frequency above 0.0001, which covered roughly 99% of repertoires. The TCS score was defined as F50 (clonal expansion) divided by E x V (chaos), with BLOSUM62-based TCRdist calculated between CDR3 peptides within each V-J. Welch's t-statistics and random forest reduced 514 V-J features to 13, which were used in a naive Bayes classifier (R e1071). In TCRdb, the public reads were trimmed at Q25 with fastp and aligned with MiXCR, with productive beta chains retained. Every distinct CDR3 protein forms one entry, paired with its most common genes and DNA. V and J calls and clone size were set by TCRdb, not the authors. For this sample the table gives fewer than 750,000 distinct CDR3 sequences, of which about 14% were detected only once. The top ten clonotypes cover around 13% of the sample.

These data are taken from a study of T cells in Graves' hyperthyroidism and ophthalmopathy (dated by TCRdb to about 2019). Regarding the complete study: Peripheral blood was collected at initial diagnosis, before any treatment. A discovery cohort of about a hundred patients, about 44 with Graves' ophthalmopathy and about 58 with stable Graves' hyperthyroidism, was used to find distinguishing TCR V-J signatures. Prospective prediction of ophthalmopathy was tested in an independent validation cohort consisting of 18 to 20 hyperthyroidism patients and more than 15 patients who later progressed to ophthalmopathy. For training and testing, the roughly 93 patients in the discovery cohort were randomly divided in a 7:3 ratio. The study also compared thyroid tissue and blood T-cell repertoires from five or six Graves' hyperthyroidism patients. Following sampling, methimazole starting at 30 mg daily was given to hyperthyroidism patients, and high-dose intravenous methylprednisolone was given to ophthalmopathy patients. According to the paper, TCR Vbeta CDR3 sequencing was carried out on 135 peripheral blood samples, which came from some 41 ophthalmopathy, 80 or so hyperthyroidism and approximately 17 progressor patients.

Results the study describes overall, beyond this receptor: In cross-validation, a model built on a 13 V-J signature told ophthalmopathy apart from stable hyperthyroidism with 87.88% sensitivity and roughly 82% specificity, and in testing the same model reached 80%/75%. No statistical method was used to fix the sample size in advance, and group allocation was not hidden from the investigators. Most expanded thyroid clonotypes (frequency above 0.001) were also detected in blood, a finding suggesting that blood repertoires may reflect thyroid immune responses. In validation, the model predicted progression to ophthalmopathy with over 65% sensitivity and 72.22% specificity, a median of 6.5 months before onset.

V lost 2 bases and J lost 5 bases; the stretch between them is 20 bases long. Per the germline V gene, KGHDR is the CDR1 and SFDVKD is the CDR2. Including cysteine and phenylalanine, the CDR3 has 18 amino acids. The DNA shown is the 54-base CDR3, in frame from base 1. The clonotype originates from a woman aged 45 to 65 with Graves' ophthalmopathy. Specimen: blood. The chain was built from TRBV24-1 and TRBJ2-2; TRBD2 is a possible D gene, resting on 5 matching bases. The CDR3 region reads CATSDSPGWAAGTGELFF. The nucleotide sequence reads as follows: TGTGCCACCAGTGATTCGCCGGGTTGGGCGGCGGGTACCGGGGAGCTGTTTTTT.